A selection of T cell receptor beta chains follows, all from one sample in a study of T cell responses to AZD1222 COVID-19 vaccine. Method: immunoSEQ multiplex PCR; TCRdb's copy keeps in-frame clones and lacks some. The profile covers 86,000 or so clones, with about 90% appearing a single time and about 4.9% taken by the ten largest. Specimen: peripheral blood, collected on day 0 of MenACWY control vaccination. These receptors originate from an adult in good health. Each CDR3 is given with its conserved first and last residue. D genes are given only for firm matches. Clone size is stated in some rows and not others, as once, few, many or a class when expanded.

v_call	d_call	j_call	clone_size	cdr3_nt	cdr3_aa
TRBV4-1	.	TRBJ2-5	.	TGCGCCAGCAGCCAAGATTCGGGATGGGAGACCCAGTACTTC	CASSQDSGWETQYF
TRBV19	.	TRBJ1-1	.	TGTGCCAGTAGTATAAAAACAGTCCGCCCCACTGAAGCTTTCTTT	CASSIKTVRPTEAFF
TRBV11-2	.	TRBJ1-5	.	TGTGCCAGCAGCTTAGTTGATTATAGCAATCAGCCCCAGCATTTT	CASSLVDYSNQPQHF
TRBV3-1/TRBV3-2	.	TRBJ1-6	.	TGTGCCAGCAGCCAAGCTGATTTCCGCAATTCACCCCTCCACTTT	CASSQADFRNSPLHF
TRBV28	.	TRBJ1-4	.	TGTGCCAGCAGTACACGATACGGGGGTGGTGAAAAACTGTTTTTT	CASSTRYGGGEKLFF
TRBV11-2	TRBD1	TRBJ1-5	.	TGTGCCAGCAGCTATGGGACAGGCAATCAGCCCCAGCATTTT	CASSYGTGNQPQHF
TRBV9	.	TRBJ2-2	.	TGTGCCAGCAGCGACTATAGGTGGGAGACAGGCGGGGAGCTGTTTTTT	CASSDYRWETGGELFF
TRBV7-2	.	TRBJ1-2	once	TGTGCCAGCAGCAATCAGGCAACTACTAACTATGGCTACACCTTC	CASSNQATTNYGYTF
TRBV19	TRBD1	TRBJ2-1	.	TGTGCCAGTAGTGTTCCTCCGGGGGACAGGGTGGTCTTC	CASSVPPGDRVVF
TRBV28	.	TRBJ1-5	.	TGTGCCAGCAGTTTATCTAGTGGCGGCAATCAGCCCCAGCATTTT	CASSLSSGGNQPQHF
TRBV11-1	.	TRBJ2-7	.	TGTGCCAGCAGCCGGACAGAGAACTACGAGCAGTACTTC	CASSRTENYEQYF
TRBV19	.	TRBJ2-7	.	TGTGCCAGTAGTAGCCCCAATTGGGGCTCCTACGAGCAGTACTTC	CASSSPNWGSYEQYF